This T cell receptor (beta chain) was recorded in a study of Graves' ophthalmopathy and Graves' hyperthyroidism. Study-level findings and limits: Classification of ophthalmopathy versus stable hyperthyroidism by a 13-signature model yielded around 90% sensitivity and roughly 81% specificity. Among thyroid clonotypes expanded above 0.001 frequency, most also appeared in blood.

This clonotype occurred a few times. The antigen remains unidentified. Amplification from RNA transcripts yielded the TCR beta CDR3 regions. HTBI-primed first-round RT-PCR preceded second-round multiplex PCR. TCRdb analysed the multiplex PCR reads with MiXCR anew, one entry per CDR3 protein. The sample yields about 230,000 distinct CDR3 sequences, around 42% seen once. Ophthalmopathy donors showed moderate-to-severe activity, CAS ≥3, NOSPECS ≥4 and a duration under 3 months. PBMCs originated in about 9.8 ml of fresh peripheral blood. This clonotype was sampled from an adult man with Graves' ophthalmopathy. Sequencing was done on a sample of peripheral blood.

In DNA form, the CDR3 reads TGCAGCAGTTTCGGTCGGGGGGTGAGCTCCTACGAGCAGTACTTC. This encodes CSSFGRGVSSYEQYF. This chain links TRBV29-1 with TRBJ2-7; 7 nucleotides agree with TRBD2. The V and J ends lost 8 bases and 0 bases, in that order; junction bases with no gene match: 13. The CDR3 runs 15 residues. Germline V lookup: CDR1 SQVTM, CDR2 ANQGSEA.